These 17 T cell receptor beta chains were all obtained from the same sample, sequenced in a study of blood T cell repertoires in COVID-19 (dated by TCRdb to 2020 to 2022). The library relied on the immunoSEQ multiplex PCR assay. In its TCRdb copy, this immuneACCESS table keeps in-frame sequences only and misses some clones. Where compared with another copy, unresolved V genes explain less than half of these, and the others have no known cause. The sample table contains over 110,000 clones; only one count was recorded for 88% of them. The top ten constitute around a quarter of the sample. The specimen was peripheral blood. These receptors originate from a human donor in a cohort sampled during active COVID-19.

The J gene is TRBJ1-1, the V gene TRBV5-5; maybe TRBD1 (5 bases). V gave up 5 bases and J gave up 5 bases, with 22 bases separating them. The CDR3 sequence is 16 residues long. Per the germline V gene, CDR1 is SGHKS and CDR2 is YYEKEE (reference sequence). The CDR3 loop is CASSLGHSAGETEAFF. The CDR3 nucleotides are TGTGCCAGCAGTCTAGGACACTCCGCGGGAGAGACTGAAGCTTTCTTT.

The rearrangement links TRBV7-3 to TRBJ1-1; perhaps TRBD1 as D (5 bases). This CDR3 is 14 amino acids long. Germline V gene sequence: CDR1 SGHTA, CDR2 FQGTGA. Trimming pared 3 bases from V and 1 base from J, leaving 9 bases between. Here the CDR3 DNA reads TGTGCCAGCAGCTTTACGGGGGGGAACACTGAAGCTTTCTTT. It codes for CASSFTGGNTEAFF.

CDR3 sequence: CASSGGAGNTIYF. The CDR3 DNA sequence: TGTGCCAGCAGTGGGGGGGCTGGAAACACCATATATTTT. The chain has TRBV9 and TRBJ1-3, with D perhaps TRBD1 (5 bases). In germline, CDR1 is SGDLS, CDR2 YYNGEE. V was cut by 5 bases and J by 2 bases, with 8 bases left in between. This CDR3 has 13 residues.

This clone showed up just once. The chain uses TRBV29-1 and TRBJ2-5; D is perhaps TRBD1 (5 bases). CDR1 is SQVTM, CDR2 ANQGSEA, per germline. V was cut by 5 bases and J by 5 bases, with 18 bases left in between. CDR3 length: 14 residues. Here the CDR3 reads CSVLTAPIEETQYF. As DNA, the CDR3 is TGCAGCGTTCTGACAGCCCCGATCGAGGAGACCCAGTACTTC.

This rearrangement joins TRBV3-1 (or the pseudogene TRBV3-2) to TRBJ1-6; D is unclear. CDR1 and CDR2 from the germline V gene are LGHDT and YNNKEL (reference sequence). V was pared by 4 bases and J by 7 bases, with 11 bases between. The CDR3 has 14 amino acids. The CDR3 DNA reads TGTGCCAGCAGCCCCCCCGCCGGGAATTCACCCCTCCACTTT. This encodes CASSPPAGNSPLHF.

The chain recombines TRBV2 with TRBJ2-7; 7 bases line up with TRBD1. V lost 3 bases, J lost 1 base, and 12 bases stayed unmatched. Per germline, CDR1 SNHLY and CDR2 FYNNEI. CDR3 length: 17 amino acids. The CDR3 protein is CASSDFLGAGGSYEQYF. CDR3 bases: TGTGCCAGCAGTGATTTTTTAGGGGCAGGGGGTTCCTACGAGCAGTACTTC.

This clone is a singleton in its sample. The CDR3 coding sequence is TGTGCCAGTACCCCGACAGGGGGCGACGCGCAGTATTTT. Protein product: CASTPTGGDAQYF. The J gene is TRBJ2-3, the V gene TRBV19; 10 bases agree with TRBD1. The ends lost 7 bases at V and 10 bases at J; junction bases unmatched: 8. CDR1 is LNHDA and CDR2 is SQIVND in the germline V gene (reference sequence). This CDR3 spans 13 amino acids.

The chain links TRBV6-5 to TRBJ1-3; D remains unclear. V dropped 6 bases and J dropped 0 bases, with 6 bases sitting between them. Per germline, CDR1 MNHEY and CDR2 SVGAGI. The length of the CDR3 is 13 residues. CDR3 amino acids: CASSTRSGNTIYF. Written as DNA, the CDR3 is TGTGCCAGCAGCACGCGCTCTGGAAACACCATATATTTT.

The rearrangement joins TRBV18 to TRBJ1-4; D is possibly TRBD1 (5 bases). Germline values: CDR1 KGHSH, CDR2 LQKENI. CDR3 length: 13 amino acids. V shed 3 bases and J shed 7 bases, with 9 bases lying between them. The CDR3 here is CASSPRGGEKLFF. The CDR3 nucleotides read TGTGCCAGCTCACCCCGGGGGGGTGAAAAACTGTTTTTT.

In this sample, this clone turned up a few times. This chain uses TRBV6-6 with TRBJ2-7, with 7 bases fitting TRBD2. CDR1 and CDR2 (germline): MNHNY, SVGAGI (reference sequence). There are 16 residues in the CDR3. V was pared by 0 bases and J by 5 bases, with 10 bases of the junction left unmatched. CDR3 region: CASSYSGWEGIDEQYF. Written as DNA, the CDR3 is TGTGCCAGCAGTTACTCCGGCTGGGAGGGGATCGACGAGCAGTACTTC.

V usage is TRBV4-3 and J usage is TRBJ2-7, with 8 bases matching TRBD1. Germline V lookup: CDR1 LGHNA, CDR2 YSLEER. After removal of 0 bases from V and 2 bases from J, the junction contained 6 bases not matched to a gene. The CDR3 loop spans 16 amino acids. CDR3 residues: CASSQDLGQGPYEQYF. The CDR3 nucleotides read TGCGCCAGCAGCCAAGATCTCGGACAGGGCCCCTACGAGCAGTACTTC.

This chain joins TRBV7-9 and TRBJ2-1; 9 nucleotides match TRBD1. This CDR3 region has 17 residues. V lost 4 bases to trimming and J lost 0 bases; unmatched junction nucleotides: 7. Germline CDR1 reads SEHNR; CDR2 reads FQNEAQ (reference sequence). The CDR3 spells CASSSYRGRFSYNEQFF. CDR3 coding DNA: TGTGCCAGCAGCTCGTACAGGGGGCGATTCTCCTACAATGAGCAGTTCTTC.

This chain uses TRBV27 with TRBJ1-1; the match to TRBD1 covers 7 bases. With 5 bases clipped from V and 1 base from J, the junction kept 4 bases outside the gene matches. Germline CDR1 MNHEY, CDR2 SMNVEV (reference sequence). The CDR3 runs to 14 residues. In DNA, the CDR3 is TGTGCCAGCAGTGTCAGGGGGGCGAACACTGAAGCTTTCTTT. It encodes CASSVRGANTEAFF.

The V gene is TRBV7-3, the J gene TRBJ2-1, with D perhaps matching TRBD2 (6 bases). With 1 base removed from V and 0 bases from J, the gap between germline ends came to 19 bases. Germline lookup yields CDR1 SGHTA and CDR2 FQGTGA. The CDR3 contains 19 residues. This chain's CDR3 is CASSLRSSWGVGSYNEQFF. The DNA for the CDR3 is TGTGCCAGCAGCTTAAGATCTAGTTGGGGGGTCGGCTCCTACAATGAGCAGTTCTTC.

This CDR3 reads CASSPWTSGETQYF. Written as DNA, the CDR3 is TGTGCCAGCAGTCCCTGGACTAGTGGAGAGACCCAGTACTTC. The gene calls are TRBV6-5 and TRBJ2-5; 7 nucleotides line up with TRBD2. Per the germline V gene, CDR1 is MNHEY and CDR2 is SVGAGI. This CDR3 contains 14 residues. Losses at the gene ends were 5 bases for V and 4 bases for J; bases not matched to a gene: 7.

The chain is built from TRBV5-4 and TRBJ2-1; no reliable D call. V was trimmed by 4 bases and J by 3 bases, leaving 5 bases between them. The CDR3 runs to 12 residues. Germline values: CDR1 SGHNT, CDR2 YYREEE (reference sequence). The CDR3 DNA reads TGTGCCAGCAGCGAGAACTACAATGAGCAGTTCTTC. Encoded protein: CASSENYNEQFF.

This clone was picked up one time. The V and J genes are TRBV7-2 and TRBJ1-6; D not certain. CDR1 and CDR2 from the germline V gene are SGHTA and FQGNSA. V shed 1 base and J shed 3 bases, with 7 bases lying between them. The CDR3 is 15 amino acids. In DNA, the CDR3 is TGTGCCAGCAGCTTAGTTCGGTACTATAATTCACCCCTCCACTTT. This translates into CASSLVRYYNSPLHF. The full variable domain, with the rest looked up from reference TRBV7-2 and TRBJ1-6, is GAGVSQSPSNKVTEKGKDVELRCDPISGHTALYWYRQSLGQGLEFLIYFQGNSAPDKSGLPSDRFSAERTGGSVSTLTIQRTQQEDSAVYLCASSLVRYYNSPLHFGNGTRLTVT.